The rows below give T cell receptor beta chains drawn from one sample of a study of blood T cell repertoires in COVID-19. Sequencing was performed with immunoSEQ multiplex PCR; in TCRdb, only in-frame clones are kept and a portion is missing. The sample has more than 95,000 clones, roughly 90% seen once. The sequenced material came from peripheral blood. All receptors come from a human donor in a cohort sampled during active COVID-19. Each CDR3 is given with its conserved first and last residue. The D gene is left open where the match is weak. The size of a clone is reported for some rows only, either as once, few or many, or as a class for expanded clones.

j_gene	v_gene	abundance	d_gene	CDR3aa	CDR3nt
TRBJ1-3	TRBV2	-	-	CASSVLSGNTIYF	TGTGCCAGCAGCGTCCTCTCTGGAAACACCATATATTTT
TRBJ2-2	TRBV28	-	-	CASRLQTSRELFF	TGTGCCAGCAGGCTCCAGACAAGCCGAGAGCTGTTTTTT
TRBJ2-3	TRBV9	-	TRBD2	CASTEGGGADTQYF	TGTGCCAGCACCGAGGGCGGGGGGGCCGATACGCAGTATTTT
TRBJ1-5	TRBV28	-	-	CASRQGVGQPQHF	TGTGCCAGCAGACAAGGGGTAGGACAGCCCCAGCATTTT
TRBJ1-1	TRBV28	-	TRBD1	CASSLPSGTGATNTEAFF	TGTGCCAGCAGTTTGCCTTCCGGGACAGGGGCTACGAACACTGAAGCTTTCTTT
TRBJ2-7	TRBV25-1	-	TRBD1	CASSDTDRGLYEQYF	TGTGCCAGCAGTGATACGGACAGGGGGCTTTACGAGCAGTACTTC
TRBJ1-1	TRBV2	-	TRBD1	CASSEPPRTGVQEAFF	TGTGCCAGCAGTGAACCCCCCCGGACAGGGGTTCAGGAAGCTTTCTTT
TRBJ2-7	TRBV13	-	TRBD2	CASSLKMAGGPSYEQYF	TGTGCCAGCAGCTTAAAAATGGCGGGAGGGCCCTCCTACGAGCAGTACTTC
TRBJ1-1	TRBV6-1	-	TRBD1	CASSEALAGQGKTEAFF	TGTGCCAGCAGTGAAGCCCTGGCGGGACAGGGAAAAACTGAAGCTTTCTTT
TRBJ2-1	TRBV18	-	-	CASSLTATEINEQFF	TGTGCCAGCTCACTGACAGCTACTGAAATCAATGAGCAGTTCTTC
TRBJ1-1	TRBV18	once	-	CASSPTVLYTEAFF	TGTGCCAGCTCACCAACTGTCCTTTACACTGAAGCTTTCTTT
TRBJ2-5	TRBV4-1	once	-	CASSHLGGDVTQYF	TGCGCCAGCAGCCACCTAGGGGGGGATGTGACCCAGTACTTC
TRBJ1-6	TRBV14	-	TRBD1	CASSRFGQGNSPLHF	TGTGCCAGCAGCCGGTTCGGACAGGGCAATTCACCCCTCCACTTT
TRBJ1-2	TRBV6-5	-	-	CASSPTRDNPYGYTF	TGTGCCAGCAGCCCAACTCGGGACAACCCCTATGGCTACACCTTC
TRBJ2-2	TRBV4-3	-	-	CASSQDLSGYTGELFF	TGCGCCAGCAGCCAAGATTTGTCAGGGTACACCGGGGAGCTGTTTTTT
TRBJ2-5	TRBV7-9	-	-	CASSSPTEYQETQYF	TGTGCCAGCAGCTCACCGACGGAGTACCAAGAGACCCAGTACTTC
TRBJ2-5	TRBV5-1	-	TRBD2	CASSFSGGTYQETQYF	TGCGCCAGCAGCTTTAGCGGGGGGACGTACCAAGAGACCCAGTACTTC
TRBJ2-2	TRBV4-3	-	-	CASSQGRAGELFF	TGCGCCAGCAGCCAAGGGAGGGCCGGGGAGCTGTTTTTT
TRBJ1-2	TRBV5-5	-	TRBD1	CASSSPGGFGYTF	TGTGCCAGCAGCTCTCCAGGGGGCTTCGGCTACACCTTC
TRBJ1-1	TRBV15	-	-	CATSREAAGESEAFF	TGTGCCACCAGCAGAGAGGCCGCAGGGGAGTCAGAAGCTTTCTTT
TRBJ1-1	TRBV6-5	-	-	CASSYLFSPEAFF	TGTGCCAGCAGTTACTTATTCTCCCCTGAAGCTTTCTTT
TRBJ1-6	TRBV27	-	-	CASSFTDSRVQYERILRPLHF	TGTGCCAGCAGTTTCACCGATTCCCGAGTCCAATACGAGCGAATTCTACGGCCCCTCCACTTT
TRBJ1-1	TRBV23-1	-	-	CASSPSGATEAFF	TGCGCCAGCAGTCCATCAGGGGCCACGGAAGCTTTCTTT
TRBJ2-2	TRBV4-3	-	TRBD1	CASSPRTGANTGELFF	TGCGCCAGCAGCCCCCGGACAGGTGCAAACACCGGGGAGCTGTTTTTT
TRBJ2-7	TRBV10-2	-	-	CASSETPLIQVLSYEQYF	TGCGCCAGCAGTGAGACTCCGCTCATACAGGTGTTATCCTACGAGCAGTACTTC
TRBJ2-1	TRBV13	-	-	CASSWALEETYNEQFF	TGTGCCAGCAGCTGGGCCTTAGAAGAGACCTACAATGAGCAGTTCTTC
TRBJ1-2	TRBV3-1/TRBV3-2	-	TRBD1	CASSLGQGGRGYTF	TGTGCCAGCAGCCTGGGACAGGGGGGTCGGGGCTACACCTTC
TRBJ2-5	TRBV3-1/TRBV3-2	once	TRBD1	CASRGTGTEKETQYF	TGTGCCAGCAGGGGTACCGGGACAGAGAAAGAGACCCAGTACTTC
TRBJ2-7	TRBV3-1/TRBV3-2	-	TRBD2	CASSQNSGGAYEQYF	TGTGCCAGCAGCCAAAATAGCGGGGGGGCCTACGAGCAGTACTTC
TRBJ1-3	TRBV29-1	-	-	CSVEGDFSGNTIYF	TGCAGCGTTGAAGGGGACTTCTCTGGAAACACCATATATTTT
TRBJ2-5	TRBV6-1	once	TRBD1	CASSEARGTAYQETQYF	TGTGCCAGCAGTGAAGCTAGGGGGACAGCGTACCAAGAGACCCAGTACTTC
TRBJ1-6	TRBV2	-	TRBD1	CASRMDRGVGSPLHF	TGTGCCAGCAGGATGGACAGGGGAGTAGGGTCACCCCTCCACTTT
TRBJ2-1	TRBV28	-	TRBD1	CASSFWTGNFGYYNEQFF	TGTGCCAGCAGTTTCTGGACAGGGAACTTCGGCTACTACAATGAGCAGTTCTTC
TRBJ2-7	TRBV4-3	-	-	CASSQGGRPGPYEQYF	TGCGCCAGCAGCCAAGGGGGCCGCCCTGGACCCTACGAGCAGTACTTC
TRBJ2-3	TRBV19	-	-	CASSIGLADTQYF	TGTGCCAGTAGTATAGGACTAGCAGATACGCAGTATTTT
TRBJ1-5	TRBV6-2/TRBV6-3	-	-	CASSYDRPTYSNQPQHF	TGTGCCAGCAGTTACGACAGGCCGACCTATAGCAATCAGCCCCAGCATTTT
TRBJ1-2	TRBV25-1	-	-	CASRDSVLTFGYTF	TGTGCCAGCAGAGACAGCGTGCTTACCTTCGGCTACACCTTC
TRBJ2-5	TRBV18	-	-	CASSPGGAQETQYF	TGTGCCAGCTCACCAGGGGGGGCCCAAGAGACCCAGTACTTC
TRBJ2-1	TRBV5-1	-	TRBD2	CASSWTSGGSYNEQFF	TGCGCCAGCAGCTGGACTAGCGGGGGTTCCTACAATGAGCAGTTCTTC
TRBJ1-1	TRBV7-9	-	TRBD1	CAIQAGGLTEAFF	TGTGCCATCCAGGCAGGGGGTCTCACTGAAGCTTTCTTT
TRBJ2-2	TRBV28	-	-	CASSIRQGNTGELFF	TGTGCCAGCAGTATAAGACAAGGGAACACCGGGGAGCTGTTTTTT
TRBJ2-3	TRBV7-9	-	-	CASSWVRGAEDTQYF	TGTGCCAGCAGCTGGGTACGGGGGGCGGAGGATACGCAGTATTTT
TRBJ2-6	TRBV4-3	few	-	CASSQGGSGSGANVLTF	TGCGCCAGCAGCCAAGGGGGGTCCGGGAGTGGGGCCAACGTCCTGACTTTC
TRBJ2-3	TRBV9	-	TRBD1	CASSVGDRITDTQYF	TGTGCCAGCAGCGTAGGGGACAGAATCACAGATACGCAGTATTTT
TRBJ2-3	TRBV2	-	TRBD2	CASSAPSGRATDTQYF	TGTGCCAGCAGTGCCCCTAGCGGGAGGGCCACAGATACGCAGTATTTT
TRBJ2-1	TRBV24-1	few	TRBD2	CATRAGGTYNEQFF	TGTGCCACCAGGGCGGGAGGGACCTACAATGAGCAGTTCTTC
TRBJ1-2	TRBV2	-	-	CASSATHTLGKYGYTF	TGTGCCAGCAGTGCTACCCATACCCTCGGTAAATATGGCTACACCTTC
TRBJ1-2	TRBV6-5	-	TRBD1	CASSYSWLQGDYGYTF	TGTGCCAGCAGTTACTCATGGTTACAGGGGGACTATGGCTACACCTTC